This T cell receptor (beta chain) was obtained from a study of cytomegalovirus exposure and HLA in healthy donors. Germline CDR1 is SGHTA and CDR2 is FQGTGA. Trimming took off 1 base at V and 6 bases at J, with 19 bases between the two ends. The CDR3 consists of 17 residues. Regarding this clone: Its antigen is unidentified.

Study-wide points: For TCR beta chains, V- and J-gene trimming was later linked to a missense DCLRE1C variant.

With 60 Vbeta and 13 Jbeta primers, the PCR was carried out. TCRdb's copy holds only in-frame clones and misses some; the assay was immunoSEQ multiplex PCR. The sample lists 95,000 to 110,000 clones, around 76% occurring once. J is TRBJ2-1 and V is TRBV7-3, with a possible D match to TRBD1 (8 bases). This sequence originates from a man aged 18 to 30 in good health and CMV-seronegative. The sequenced material came from PBMCs. CDR3 in amino acids: CASSLSGRGQALNEQFF. The CDR3 DNA follows: TGTGCCAGCAGCTTAAGTGGGAGGGGACAGGCCCTCAATGAGCAGTTCTTC.